The rows below give T cell receptor beta chains drawn from one sample of a study of T cells in Graves' hyperthyroidism and ophthalmopathy. TCRdb independently ran MiXCR on the multiplex PCR reads; one entry per CDR3 protein. The sample lists some 200,000 distinct CDR3 sequences, about 15% seen once, with roughly 50% in the top ten. Sequencing was performed on blood. These receptor sequences come from a woman between 50 and 59 years old with Graves' hyperthyroidism. CDR3s leave out the opening cysteine and the closing phenylalanine or tryptophan.

J gene: TRBJ2-2
V gene: TRBV18
CDR3 protein: ASSGLAQRGTGELF

J gene: TRBJ1-1
V gene: TRBV5-1
CDR3 protein: ASSFGHETGTEAF

J gene: TRBJ2-7
V gene: TRBV10-3
CDR3 protein: AISERAGNEQY

J gene: TRBJ2-3
V gene: TRBV30
CDR3 protein: AWSSRRFRQSSTDTQY

J gene: TRBJ2-3
V gene: TRBV27
CDR3 protein: ASSSRDRVTDTQY

J gene: TRBJ1-3
V gene: TRBV12-3/TRBV12-4
CDR3 protein: ASSLGQVDSGNTIY

J gene: TRBJ2-5
V gene: TRBV5-4
CDR3 protein: ASSQPGQGVETQY

J gene: TRBJ2-2
V gene: TRBV27
CDR3 protein: ASSLRPPFREGNTGELF

J gene: TRBJ1-6
V gene: TRBV28
CDR3 protein: ASCPSRANNSPLH

J gene: TRBJ2-5
V gene: TRBV28
CDR3 protein: ASRETGLVQETQY

J gene: TRBJ2-1
V gene: TRBV5-1
CDR3 protein: ASSPIGGGAGSNEQF

J gene: TRBJ2-3
V gene: TRBV12-3/TRBV12-4
CDR3 protein: ASSLTTGGWFGDTQY

J gene: TRBJ2-3
V gene: TRBV3-1
CDR3 protein: ASSQVVRSPKY

J gene: TRBJ1-1
V gene: TRBV2
CDR3 protein: ASNENRGRAF

J gene: TRBJ2-1
V gene: TRBV30
CDR3 protein: ALTSGRSPYNEQF

J gene: TRBJ2-6
V gene: TRBV6-1
CDR3 protein: ASSPRDSGANVLT

J gene: TRBJ2-4
V gene: TRBV5-1
CDR3 protein: ASSLELSLDIQY

J gene: TRBJ1-5
V gene: TRBV6-5
CDR3 protein: ASSYGTGLSGEQPQH

J gene: TRBJ2-1
V gene: TRBV5-1
CDR3 protein: ASSWGLAGDDEQF

J gene: TRBJ1-2
V gene: TRBV11-2
CDR3 protein: ASSRGFNYGYT

J gene: TRBJ2-5
V gene: TRBV27
CDR3 protein: ASRTFQDGVRLQY

J gene: TRBJ1-1
V gene: TRBV6-1
CDR3 protein: ASSAGTANTEAF

J gene: TRBJ2-7
V gene: TRBV2
CDR3 protein: ASSEGQGADEQY

J gene: TRBJ2-5
V gene: TRBV10-3
CDR3 protein: AISELIGASQETQY

J gene: TRBJ1-6
V gene: TRBV27
CDR3 protein: ASSGDRGNSPLH

J gene: TRBJ2-5
V gene: TRBV28
CDR3 protein: ASSLLGRGVLQETQY

J gene: TRBJ2-5
V gene: TRBV5-5
CDR3 protein: ASSWGQYLEGY

J gene: TRBJ2-7
V gene: TRBV3-1
CDR3 protein: ASSQPGRRYEQY

J gene: TRBJ2-2
V gene: TRBV15
CDR3 protein: ATSKGGTSGTYTGELF